Sequencing of this T cell receptor (beta chain) was carried out in a study of T cell changes during pregnancy in multiple sclerosis. This table comes from immunoSEQ multiplex PCR, and its TCRdb copy is limited to in-frame clones, with some not included. The sample consists of tens of thousands of clones, 80% to 95% of them appearing once. The table lists this clone with a count of one. This CDR3 has 16 residues. Trimming took 4 bases from V and 3 from J, leaving 18 bases between them. In germline, CDR1 is ENHRY, CDR2 SYGVKD. The receptor comes from a female donor in good health, enrolled as a control in a pregnancy study. This rearrangement joins TRBV10-3 to TRBJ1-2; possible D gene TRBD1, 6 bases. The material was CD4+ T cells from peripheral blood mononuclear cells, obtained in the third trimester of pregnancy. CDR3 residues: CAISVQGGTLHYGYTF. As DNA, the CDR3 is TGTGCCATCAGTGTTCAAGGGGGTACCCTCCACTATGGCTACACCTTC.